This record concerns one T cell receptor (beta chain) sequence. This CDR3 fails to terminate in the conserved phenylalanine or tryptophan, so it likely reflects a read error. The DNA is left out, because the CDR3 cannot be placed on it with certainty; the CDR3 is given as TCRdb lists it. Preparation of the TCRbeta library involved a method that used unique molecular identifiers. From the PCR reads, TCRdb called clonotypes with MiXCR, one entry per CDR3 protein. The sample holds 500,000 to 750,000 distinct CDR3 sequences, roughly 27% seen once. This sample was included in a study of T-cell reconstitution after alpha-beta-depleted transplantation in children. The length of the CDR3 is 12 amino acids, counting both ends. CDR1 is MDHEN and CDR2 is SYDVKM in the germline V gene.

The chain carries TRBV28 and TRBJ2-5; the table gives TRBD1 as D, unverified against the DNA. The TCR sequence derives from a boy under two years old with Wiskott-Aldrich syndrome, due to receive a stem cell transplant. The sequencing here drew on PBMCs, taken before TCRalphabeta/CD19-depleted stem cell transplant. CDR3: CASSSGQTTRSI.